Here is one T cell receptor beta chain with its context. Sequenced by immunoSEQ multiplex PCR; TCRdb stores in-frame clones only, minus some. The sample lists approximately 300,000 clones, around nine tenths occurring once. The sample comes from a study of blood T cell repertoires in COVID-19. Germline-derived CDR1 and CDR2 are LNHDA and SQIVND (reference sequence). With V trimmed by 5 bases and J by 7 bases, 5 bases remained unmatched. The CDR3 length is 14 residues. The rearrangement joins TRBV19 to TRBJ1-6, with 7 bases aligning to TRBD1. The source material was peripheral blood. The sequence derives from a woman aged 30 to 39 with COVID-19, enrolled during active disease. The CDR3 region is CASSYRGENSPLHF. CDR3 coding DNA: TGTGCCAGTAGTTACAGGGGAGAAAATTCACCCCTCCACTTT.